This T cell receptor beta chain was captured by sequencing in a study of human T cells and chemical hapten exposure. Across the study: DPC 0.01% went on the upper back by patch test, with reading at 6 days.

Time point reported: pre-sensitization, week 0. This sample's treatment: therapeutic diphenylcyclopropenone sensitization with weekly scalp DPC. Alopecia patients between 18 and 70 years old and suitable for DPC were used as donors. Unique molecular identifiers were affixed to discrete cDNA molecules within the library. Authors' data handling: 95,638 TCRs per sample was the median, with a range of 23,224 to 690,600. TCRdb fed the RACE reads into MiXCR, producing one record per CDR3 protein. TCRdb's processing, not the authors' own work, is the source of the V and J calls. The table lists approximately 260,000 distinct CDR3 sequences, around 9.3% of them singletons. The germline V gene has CDR1 SQVTM and CDR2 ANQGSEA. This CDR3 comprises 15 residues. The V and J ends lost 3 bases and 2 bases, in that order; junction bases with no gene match: 5. This clonotype was recorded a few times.

This chain links TRBV29-1 with TRBJ2-5; 11 bases fit TRBD2. Source: whole blood, taken in connection with sensitization to the hapten diphenylcyclopropenone (DPC). The TCR comes from a woman aged 40 to 50 with alopecia areata. Some clones in this sample may be carry-over from other donors' samples. The CDR3 DNA reads TGCAGCGTTGAGCGGCTAGCGGGAGGTCAAGAGACCCAGTACTTC. It yields the protein CSVERLAGGQETQYF.